This entry lists 28 T cell receptor beta chains sequenced from one sample in a study of cytomegalovirus exposure and HLA in healthy donors. PCR used 60 Vbeta primers and 13 Jbeta primers. Sequencing was performed with immunoSEQ multiplex PCR; in TCRdb, only in-frame clones are kept and a portion is missing. In the table there are about 120,000 clones, about 75% of which are singletons. Sequencing input: PBMCs. The receptors stem from a woman in her thirties or forties in good health and CMV-seropositive.

V usage is TRBV27 and J usage is TRBJ2-5, with TRBD2 matching over 7 bases. CDR1 and CDR2 from the germline V gene are MNHEY and SMNVEV (reference sequence). The CDR3 totals 17 residues. The ends lost 6 bases at V and 4 bases at J; junction bases unmatched: 17. For the CDR3, the DNA is TGTGCCAGCAGCTTACGGGGGGTCGGGGCCGTGGGAGAGACCCAGTACTTC. Translating gives CASSLRGVGAVGETQYF.

The chain joins TRBV7-9 to TRBJ2-2; TRBD1 agrees at 12 bases. J lost 7 bases, V lost 5 bases, and 5 bases had no gene match. This CDR3 has 15 residues. Germline lookup yields CDR1 SEHNR and CDR2 FQNEAQ (reference sequence). CDR3 DNA: TGTGCCAGCAGCCCGGGACAGGGGGCCGGCGGGGAGCTGTTTTTT. Protein product: CASSPGQGAGGELFF.

The chain carries TRBV6-6 and TRBJ1-2, with D perhaps TRBD1 (5 bases). Deletions cut 9 bases from V and 5 bases from J, with 10 bases between. Looked up from germline, CDR1 is MNHNY and CDR2 is SVGAGI (reference sequence). The CDR3 runs 11 residues. The CDR3 DNA reads TGTGCCAGTTGGGGGGGGTATGGCTACACCTTC. Amino acids: CASWGGYGYTF.

The chain recombines TRBV5-1 with TRBJ1-6; a weak D match, TRBD1 (5 bases). The germline V gene encodes CDR1 SGHRS and CDR2 YFSETQ. The CDR3 runs to 14 residues. With 0 bases removed from V and 12 bases from J, the gap between germline ends came to 13 bases. The CDR3 sequence: CASSLEGSGEPLHF. CDR3 nucleotides: TGCGCCAGCAGCTTGGAAGGTTCGGGGGAACCCCTCCACTTT.

The chain employs TRBV2 and TRBJ1-2, with D perhaps matching TRBD1 (6 bases). Germline V CDR1 and CDR2: SNHLY, FYNNEI. This CDR3 region has 14 residues. Deletions cut 5 bases from V and 1 base from J, with 11 bases between. For the CDR3, the DNA is TGTGCCAGCAGTCCGGACAGAAATAACTATGGCTACACCTTC. It encodes CASSPDRNNYGYTF.

This chain links TRBV10-3 with TRBJ2-7, with D perhaps TRBD1 (5 bases). The CDR3 sequence is 11 residues long. The germline V gene encodes CDR1 ENHRY and CDR2 SYGVKD. Trimming left V 10 bases short and J 6 bases short, with 13 bases between. The CDR3 sequence: CATLQGSEQYF. CDR3 DNA sequence: TGTGCCACCCTCCAGGGTAGCGAGCAGTACTTC.

This clone appeared a few times. The same CDR3 is also encoded by other DNA sequences in this sample. V gene TRBV7-9 combines with J gene TRBJ1-3; TRBD1 agrees at 7 bases. Germline V lookup: CDR1 SEHNR, CDR2 FQNEAQ (reference sequence). The ends lost 5 bases at V and 0 bases at J; junction bases unmatched: 4. This CDR3 contains 15 residues. The CDR3 DNA reads TGTGCCAGCAGCCCCAGGGGGAACTCTGGAAACACCATATATTTT. This encodes CASSPRGNSGNTIYF. Combining the CDR3 with reference TRBV7-9 and TRBJ1-3 gives the whole variable domain DTGVSQNPRHKITKRGQNVTFRCDPISEHNRLYWYRQTLGQGPEFLTYFQNEAQLEKSRLLSDRFSAERPKGSFSTLEIQRTEQGDSAMYLCASSPRGNSGNTIYFGEGSWLTVV.

This chain links TRBV6-1 with TRBJ1-5; perhaps TRBD1 as D (6 bases). The CDR3 is made up of 15 amino acids. Germline V CDR1 and CDR2: MNHNS, SASEGT. V lost 1 base, J lost 2 bases, and 9 bases lay in between. Here the CDR3 reads CASSEVNRGNQPQHF. DNA for the CDR3: TGTGCCAGCAGTGAAGTGAACAGGGGCAATCAGCCCCAGCATTTT.

The rearrangement joins TRBV6-5 to TRBJ2-1; no reliable D call. The CDR3 covers 13 residues. Germline values: CDR1 MNHEY, CDR2 SVGAGI. DNA of the CDR3: TGTGCTCAGCACGGAGAGCACTACAATGAGCAGTTCTTC. The encoded protein is CAQHGEHYNEQFF.

The chain links TRBV4-2 to TRBJ1-5; tentative D call: TRBD1 (6 bases). The CDR3 extends over 15 amino acids. The V and J ends lost 0 bases and 4 bases respectively, with 10 bases between them. Germline lookup yields CDR1 LGHNA and CDR2 YNFKEQ. In DNA form, the CDR3 reads TGTGCCAGCAGCCAAGATAGGACAGCTAATCAGCCCCAGCATTTT. It yields the protein CASSQDRTANQPQHF.

CDR3 coding DNA: TGTGCCAGCAGCTTAGGCGCGGGAATCTCCTCAGAAGCTTTCTTT. Protein sequence: CASSLGAGISSEAFF. V gene TRBV7-9 combines with J gene TRBJ1-1; D gene ambiguous. Germline values: CDR1 SEHNR, CDR2 FQNEAQ (reference sequence). The CDR3 is 15 amino acids. The V end lost 1 base, the J end lost 8 bases, and 17 bases lay between the germline ends. The full variable domain, rest sourced from reference TRBV7-9 and TRBJ1-1, is DTGVSQNPRHKITKRGQNVTFRCDPISEHNRLYWYRQTLGQGPEFLTYFQNEAQLEKSRLLSDRFSAERPKGSFSTLEIQRTEQGDSAMYLCASSLGAGISSEAFFGQGTRLTVV.

The V and J genes are TRBV5-8 and TRBJ1-5; TRBD1 matches at 8 bases. The V gene end was trimmed by 1 base and the J gene end by 7 bases; junction bases not matched to a gene: 7. CDR3 length equals 15 residues. Germline loops: CDR1 SGHTS, CDR2 YDEGEE. CDR3 amino acids: CASSLPGGRGQPQHF. In nucleotides, the CDR3 is TGTGCCAGCAGCTTGCCAGGGGGCCGGGGACAGCCCCAGCATTTT.

This sequence joins TRBV7-2 and TRBJ1-5; TRBD1 matches at 8 bases. The CDR3 spans 15 residues. Germline CDR1 SGHTA, CDR2 FQGNSA. V was pared by 5 bases and J by 5 bases, with 8 bases of the junction left unmatched. The CDR3 DNA sequence: TGTGCCAGCAGCGGGATACAGGGGGGAGATCAGCCCCAGCATTTT. Its translation is CASSGIQGGDQPQHF.

The chain couples TRBV27 to TRBJ2-1; D is perhaps TRBD1 (7 bases). The ends were cut back, 8 bases at V and 12 bases at J, with 26 bases in the middle. This CDR3 contains 15 residues. From germline, CDR1 is MNHEY and CDR2 SMNVEV (reference sequence). CDR3 region: CASSLGGTAPIGQFF. CDR3 sequence (DNA): TGTGCCAGCTCTCTAGGAGGGACAGCTCCTATAGGGCAGTTCTTC.

The chain recombines TRBV7-3 with TRBJ1-6; D ambiguous. The CDR3 contains 16 residues. CDR1 is SGHTA and CDR2 is FQGTGA in the germline V gene. The V and J ends lost 2 bases and 5 bases respectively, with 13 bases between them. CDR3 region: CASSLFRPGNNSPLHF. In nucleotides, the CDR3 is TGTGCCAGCAGCTTATTTCGCCCAGGAAATAATTCACCCCTCCACTTT.

The V call is TRBV30, the J call TRBJ1-5, with D unresolved. The CDR3 is 13 residues long. From germline, CDR1 is GTSNPN and CDR2 SVGIG (reference sequence). With 2 bases removed from V and 5 bases from J, the gap between germline ends came to 10 bases. The DNA for the CDR3 is TGTGCCTGGAGTCGGGGTTGGGATCAGCCCCAGCATTTT. It yields the protein CAWSRGWDQPQHF.

This chain joins TRBV11-2 and TRBJ1-4; D uncertain. V was trimmed by 5 bases and J by 8 bases, leaving 9 bases between them. Germline CDR1 SGHAT, CDR2 FQNNGV. The CDR3 consists of 12 residues. CDR3 sequence reads: CASSRRAEKLFF. CDR3 sequence (DNA): TGTGCCAGCAGCCGGCGGGCCGAAAAACTGTTTTTT. The variable domain in full, with the rest retrieved from reference TRBV11-2 and TRBJ1-4, is EAGVAQSPRYKIIEKRQSVAFWCNPISGHATLYWYQQILGQGPKLLIQFQNNGVVDDSQLPKDRFSAERLKGVDSTLKIQPAKLEDSAVYLCASSRRAEKLFFGSGTQLSVL.

There are a few counts of this clone. The gene calls are TRBV7-2 and TRBJ1-5; maybe TRBD1 (5 bases). The CDR3 covers 13 residues. Germline V gene data show CDR1 as SGHTA and CDR2 as FQGNSA. Trimming shortened V by 2 bases and J by 4 bases, and 6 bases separated the two germline ends. The CDR3 DNA reads as TGTGCCAGCAGCTTAAAGGGGAATCAGCCCCAGCATTTT. It codes for CASSLKGNQPQHF.

This clone was picked up a small number of times. The genes are TRBV7-6 and TRBJ1-1; 8 bases line up with TRBD1. Trimming took 1 base from V and 4 from J; bases not matched to a gene: 11. Germline V CDR1 and CDR2: SGHVS, FNYEAQ. The CDR3 is 17 amino acids. The CDR3 loop is CASSLDPLDREGTEAFF. The CDR3 DNA is TGTGCCAGCAGCTTAGATCCCTTGGACAGGGAGGGCACTGAAGCTTTCTTT.

The V gene is TRBV4-1, the J gene TRBJ1-5; D perhaps matches TRBD1 (6 bases). The germline V gene has CDR1 MGHRA and CDR2 YSYEKL. Trimming cost V 0 bases and J 9 bases, with 12 bases left between them. CDR3 length equals 14 residues. The CDR3 protein is CASSQDNWGRPQHF. DNA of the CDR3: TGCGCCAGCAGCCAAGATAACTGGGGGCGGCCCCAGCATTTT.

This clone has more than one count but fewer than ten. CDR3 sequence (DNA): TGTGCCACCCGGGCGGGACTAGCGGGGACCGAGCAGTACTTC. Its translation is CATRAGLAGTEQYF. This chain joins TRBV6-1 and TRBJ2-7; TRBD2 matches 13 bases. Germline V gene data show CDR1 as MNHNS and CDR2 as SASEGT. The V gene end was trimmed by 10 bases and the J gene end by 6 bases; junction bases not matched to a gene: 9. The CDR3 has 14 amino acids.

The chain carries TRBV7-2 and TRBJ1-2, with D unresolved. Trimming left V 5 bases short and J 8 bases short, with 9 bases between. Germline V CDR1 and CDR2: SGHTA, FQGNSA. This CDR3 comprises 11 residues. The CDR3 DNA reads TGTGCCAGCAGCCTCACAGAAGGCTACACCTTC. Its translation: CASSLTEGYTF. The whole variable domain, remainder taken from reference TRBV7-2 and TRBJ1-2, is GAGVSQSPSNKVTEKGKDVELRCDPISGHTALYWYRQSLGQGLEFLIYFQGNSAPDKSGLPSDRFSAERTGGSVSTLTIQRTQQEDSAVYLCASSLTEGYTFGSGTRLTVV.

CDR3 loop: CAQPWGDGYTF. CDR3 sequence (DNA): TGTGCCCAACCTTGGGGGGATGGCTACACCTTC. The chain combines TRBV11-3 with TRBJ1-2, with a possible D match to TRBD1 (5 bases). Germline V gene sequence: CDR1 SGHNT, CDR2 YENEEA. This CDR3 comprises 11 residues. With 11 bases removed from V and 6 bases from J, the gap between germline ends came to 13 bases.

The V and J genes are TRBV7-2 and TRBJ2-3, with 8 bases lining up with TRBD2. This CDR3 contains 15 residues. The V gene's germline CDR1 is SGHTA and CDR2 FQGNSA. J was trimmed by 0 bases and V by 5 bases; bases with no gene match: 4. The CDR3 DNA follows: TGTGCCAGCAGCCTACTAGCGGCTAGCACAGATACGCAGTATTTT. It specifies CASSLLAASTDTQYF.

The chain combines TRBV6-5 with TRBJ2-7, with a possible D match to TRBD1 (5 bases). Looked up from germline, CDR1 is MNHEY and CDR2 is SVGAGI. The germline V and J ends were trimmed by 6 bases and 4 bases, with 16 bases remaining between them. The CDR3 has 14 amino acids. DNA of the CDR3: TGTGCCAGCAGGGCTAACAGGTGGATGTACGAGCAGTACTTC. This encodes CASRANRWMYEQYF.

The V call is TRBV7-3, the J call TRBJ2-2; 8 bases fit TRBD2. Per germline, CDR1 SGHTA and CDR2 FQGTGA. The CDR3 runs to 16 residues. Trimming removed 5 bases from V and 4 bases from J; junction bases left unmatched: 9. CDR3 nucleotides: TGTGCCAGCAGCCTATACGGGGGGGAATTCACCGGGGAGCTGTTTTTT. Its protein product is CASSLYGGEFTGELFF.

The chain couples TRBV6-4 to TRBJ1-1; 7 positions agree with TRBD1. Germline V gene data show CDR1 as MRHNA and CDR2 as SNTAGT. The CDR3 contains 13 residues. Unmatched junction bases numbered 5, after V lost 6 bases and J lost 4 bases. The CDR3 DNA sequence: TGTGCCAGCAGACAGGGGATAGGCACTGAAGCTTTCTTT. Its protein product is CASRQGIGTEAFF.

The chain uses TRBV6-6 and TRBJ2-7; the D is unclear. This CDR3 region has 14 residues. Trimming removed 6 bases from V and 2 bases from J, with 14 bases in between. The germline V gene has CDR1 MNHNY and CDR2 SVGAGI (reference sequence). The CDR3 region is CASRTSRPTYEQYF. The CDR3 DNA follows: TGTGCCAGCAGGACAAGCAGGCCTACCTACGAGCAGTACTTC.